The TCR beta chain under discussion was sequenced for a study of T cell repertoires in cytomegalovirus infection. Study overall: Newly reported HLA-C-restricted and thoroughly characterized HLA-B-restricted CMV epitopes were employed. Public TCR beta signature analysis indicated the presence of both CMV infection and matching HLA type. Study-wide findings and caveats: Accumulated public TCR beta family frequency recognized individuals carrying CMV together with the relevant HLA. The response measured ex vivo was dominated by TCR beta clonotypes (HLA-C-restricted and CMV-specific).

TCRdb itself ran the reads through MiXCR, one entry per CDR3 protein. The sample consists of hundreds of thousands of distinct CDR3 sequences, about 33% of them appearing once. A remark on this clonotype: What it recognizes is unknown.

The source of this sequence is a human donor in good health (CMV status not recorded). Some clones in this sample may be carry-over from other donors' samples. The material was cultured PBMCs, obtained from culture after CMV antigen stimulation.

Written as DNA, the CDR3 is TGCAGTGCTAGATCAAATAGCGGGAGGGCCTACGAGCAGTACTTC. Its protein product is CSARSNSGRAYEQYF. The chain has TRBV20-1 and TRBJ2-7, with TRBD2 matching 11 bases. This CDR3 has 15 amino acids. Germline CDR1 reads DFQATT; CDR2 reads SNEGSKA (reference sequence). J gave up 2 bases and V 2 bases, and 5 bases lay outside the gene matches.